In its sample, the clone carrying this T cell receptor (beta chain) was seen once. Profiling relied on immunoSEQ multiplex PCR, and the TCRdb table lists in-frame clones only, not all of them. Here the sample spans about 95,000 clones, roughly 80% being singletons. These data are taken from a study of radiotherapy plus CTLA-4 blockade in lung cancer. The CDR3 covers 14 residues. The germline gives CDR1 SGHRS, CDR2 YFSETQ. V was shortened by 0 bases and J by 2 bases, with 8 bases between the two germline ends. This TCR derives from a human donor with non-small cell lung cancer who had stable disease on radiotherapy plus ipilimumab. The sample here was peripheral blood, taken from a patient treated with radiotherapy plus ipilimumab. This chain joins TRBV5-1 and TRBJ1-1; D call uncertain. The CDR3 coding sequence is TGCGCCAGCAGCTTGGGCCGAACAAACACTGAAGCTTTCTTT. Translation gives CASSLGRTNTEAFF.